This TCR beta chain was identified in a study of T cell responses to AZD1222 COVID-19 vaccine. Study results and caveats: AZD1222 recipients seropositive at baseline numbered only six or seven. Along spike, vaccine-associated CD4 TCRs were found throughout, with dominance at 160-218 and 743-854. Reports say nearly half of spike-specific TCRs go after unmutated variant regions.

The protocol was immunoSEQ multiplex PCR, while the TCRdb copy is restricted to in-frame clones and leaves out a portion. Of 85,000 to 130,000 clones listed, 85% to 95% are singletons. The V end was cut by 1 base, the J end by 5 bases, with 11 bases between. The CDR3 is 15 amino acids. CDR1 and CDR2 (germline): MGHRA, YSYEKL. In the case of this clone: Its antigen is currently unknown.

This specimen consisted of peripheral blood, obtained on day 0 of AZD1222 vaccination. The chain couples TRBV4-1 to TRBJ1-4; no definite D call. The TCR originated in an adult in good health. CDR3 sequence (DNA): TGCGCCAGCAGCCAAGTTTCCGTACTAAATGAAAAACTGTTTTTT. This encodes CASSQVSVLNEKLFF.